The 6 T cell receptor beta chains listed next were all sequenced from one sample in a study of blood T cell repertoires in COVID-19. Profiling relied on immunoSEQ multiplex PCR, and the TCRdb table lists in-frame clones only, not all of them. The profile shows about 69,000 clones, roughly 79% of them singletons. Sequenced: peripheral blood. The receptors shown here come from a human donor in a cohort sampled during active COVID-19.

The chain uses TRBV6-5 and TRBJ1-4, with D maybe TRBD1 (5 bases). Germline assignment: CDR1 MNHEY and CDR2 SVGAGI. The CDR3 has 13 amino acids. Trimming took 6 bases from V and 7 from J, leaving 12 bases between them. The DNA for the CDR3 is TGTGCCAGCAGACGGACGCAGGGTGAAAAACTGTTTTTT. Translated: CASRRTQGEKLFF.

The chain is built from TRBV15 and TRBJ2-2; TRBD2 might be the D (5 bases). V lost 0 bases to trimming and J lost 6 bases, with 14 bases between them. The V gene's germline CDR1 is LNHNV and CDR2 YYDKDF (reference sequence). The CDR3 extends over 16 amino acids. CDR3 DNA: TGTGCCACCAGCAGAGATCTCCTACTAGTGTCCGGGGAGCTGTTTTTT. It encodes CATSRDLLLVSGELFF.

V and J are TRBV5-1 and TRBJ1-1; D call uncertain. Germline assignment: CDR1 SGHRS and CDR2 YFSETQ. Between the trimmed V and J ends, which lost 0 bases and 10 bases, there was a span of 10 bases. This CDR3 region has 12 residues. The CDR3 sequence is CASSLDSRRAFF. The DNA for the CDR3 is TGCGCCAGCAGCTTGGACAGCCGCAGAGCTTTCTTT.

The chain recombines TRBV28 with TRBJ2-3; the match to TRBD2 covers 10 bases. V lost 5 bases and J lost 1; bases outside the gene matches: 6. From germline, CDR1 is MDHEN and CDR2 SYDVKM. CDR3 size: 16 residues. The chain's CDR3 is CASSSVAGGRTDTQYF. Written as DNA, the CDR3 is TGTGCCAGCAGTAGTGTAGCGGGAGGCCGCACAGATACGCAGTATTTT.

This clone was observed a handful of times. For the CDR3, the DNA is TGTGCCAGCAGCCAAGAGAGGGGGCATGACTCACCCCTCCACTTT. This encodes CASSQERGHDSPLHF. The rearrangement links TRBV4-2 to TRBJ1-6; 7 positions match TRBD1. The CDR3 is made up of 15 amino acids. J was trimmed by 10 bases and V by 0 bases; bases with no gene match: 6. Germline assignment: CDR1 LGHNA and CDR2 YNFKEQ.

This clone was seen just once. The chain couples TRBV5-1 to TRBJ1-4, with 9 bases matching TRBD1. The V segment lost 0 bases and the J segment 0 bases; nucleotides outside the gene matches: 3. Germline values: CDR1 SGHRS, CDR2 YFSETQ. The CDR3 spans 17 residues. The CDR3 DNA is TGCGCCAGCAGCTTGGGTGACAGGGGGACAACTAATGAAAAACTGTTTTTT. Translated: CASSLGDRGTTNEKLFF.